This TCR beta chain was documented in a study of regulatory T cells in long-lasting Graves disease. Per germline, CDR1 SEHNR and CDR2 FQNEAQ (reference sequence). This CDR3 is 12 amino acids long. The V end was cut by 6 bases, the J end by 9 bases, with 11 bases between. The TCR beta library used iRepertoire HTBI primers with Arm-PCR amplification of CDR3. From the multiplex PCR reads, TCRdb called clonotypes with MiXCR, one entry per CDR3 protein. The table lists about 540,000 distinct CDR3 sequences, around an eighth of them singletons, with roughly a tenth in the top ten. Time point reported: newly diagnosed GD, antithyroid drugs for less than 3 months. Scientists built the TCR library using RNA that was extracted from PBMCs. This clonotype was seen many times. Another study also made use of these data, one on T cells in Graves' hyperthyroidism and ophthalmopathy.

This TCR derives from a man aged 30-40 years with Graves disease. Source: peripheral blood mononuclear cells (PBMCs), taken at new diagnosis, from a patient treated with antithyroid drugs. The genes are TRBV7-9 and TRBJ1-4, with unresolved D. The CDR3 nucleotides read TGTGCCAGCAGTCTCAACTGGAAAAAACTGTTTTTT. Protein sequence: CASSLNWKKLFF.